This T cell receptor (beta chain) was identified during a study of T cells in women clearing cervical HPV infection. Across the whole study: Cases were women with histologically confirmed HPV16-related CIN3 or worse, including 2 invasive cancers. Case blood drawn at lesion detection; control blood after infection cleared. The study, taken as a whole, reports: CIN3+ cases had significantly higher TCR richness than controls; evenness did not differ.

Notes on this clone: Its antigen is as yet unknown.

The table came from immunoSEQ multiplex PCR; TCRdb's copy has only in-frame clones and leaves some out. The sample includes tens of thousands of clones. Sequenced sample: blood buffy coat. The sequence was collected from a woman between 18 and 70 years old with a cervical HPV16 infection that either progressed to CIN3+ or cleared (not recorded which).

CDR3 amino acids: CASSPRGGEKLFF. The CDR3 DNA, read in part, is TGCGCCAGCAGCCCCAGGGGTGGAGAAAAA. The V and J genes are TRBV5-1 and TRBJ1-4; a weak D match, TRBD1 (6 bases). Read sequence stops 3 residues before the CDR3 end, and the germline J gene provides the missing end. Germline CDR1 is SGHRS and CDR2 is YFSETQ. This CDR3 contains 13 residues. With 4 bases removed from V and 8 bases from J, the gap between germline ends came to 12 bases.